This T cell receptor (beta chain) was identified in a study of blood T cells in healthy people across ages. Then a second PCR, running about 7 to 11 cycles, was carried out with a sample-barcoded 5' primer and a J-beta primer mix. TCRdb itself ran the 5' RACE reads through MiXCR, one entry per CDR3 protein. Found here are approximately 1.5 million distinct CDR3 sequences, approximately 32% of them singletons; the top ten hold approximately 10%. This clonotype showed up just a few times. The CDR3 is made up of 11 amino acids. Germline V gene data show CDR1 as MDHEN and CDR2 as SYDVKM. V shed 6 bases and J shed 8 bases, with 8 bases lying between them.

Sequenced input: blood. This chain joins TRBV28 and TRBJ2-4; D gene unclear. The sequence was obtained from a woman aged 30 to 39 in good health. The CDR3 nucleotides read TGTGCCAGCAGCAGAATAGACATTCAGTACTTC. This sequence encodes CASSRIDIQYF.